Below are 21 T cell receptor beta chains sequenced from a single sample in a study of blood T cell repertoires in COVID-19. Only in-frame clones appear in the TCRdb table, and some are missing; sequencing was by immunoSEQ multiplex PCR. The table records roughly 150,000 clones, approximately 83% of them present only once. The sequenced material came from peripheral blood. The receptors originated from a woman of 80 years or more with acute or convalescent COVID-19.

The chain recombines TRBV11-2 with TRBJ2-3; 8 positions agree with TRBD1. Trimming removed 5 bases from V and 4 bases from J; junction bases left unmatched: 14. Germline V gene sequence: CDR1 SGHAT, CDR2 FQNNGV. This CDR3 has 17 amino acids. CDR3 in DNA: TGTGCCAGCAGCCCCCGGGGCGGACAGGGTGGGTCAGATACGCAGTATTTT. It yields the protein CASSPRGGQGGSDTQYF. Full variable domain (outside the CDR3, taken from reference TRBV11-2 and TRBJ2-3): EAGVAQSPRYKIIEKRQSVAFWCNPISGHATLYWYQQILGQGPKLLIQFQNNGVVDDSQLPKDRFSAERLKGVDSTLKIQPAKLEDSAVYLCASSPRGGQGGSDTQYFGPGTRLTVL.

The gene calls are TRBV19 and TRBJ1-1; TRBD1 aligns across 7 bases. The junction had 7 bases not matched to a gene; V was cut back by 6 bases and J by 0 bases. Germline V CDR1 and CDR2: LNHDA, SQIVND (reference sequence). The CDR3 is made up of 15 amino acids. The CDR3 is CASRETGQMNTEAFF. CDR3 nucleotides: TGTGCCAGTAGGGAAACGGGACAGATGAACACTGAAGCTTTCTTT.

This chain joins TRBV19 and TRBJ2-3, with D maybe TRBD2 (6 bases). This CDR3 comprises 15 residues. Germline V gene sequence: CDR1 LNHDA, CDR2 SQIVND (reference sequence). Trimming shortened V by 5 bases and J by 8 bases, and 20 bases separated the two germline ends. CDR3 nucleotide sequence: TGTGCCAGTAGTGGAATTCTCAGCACTAGCCTTACGCAGTATTTT. Encoded protein: CASSGILSTSLTQYF. Full variable domain (missing parts from reference TRBV19 and TRBJ2-3): DGGITQSPKYLFRKEGQNVTLSCEQNLNHDAMYWYRQDPGQGLRLIYYSQIVNDFQKGDIAEGYSVSREKKESFPLTVTSAQKNPTAFYLCASSGILSTSLTQYFGPGTRLTVL.

The chain is built from TRBV11-3 and TRBJ1-1; D remains ambiguous. The CDR3 loop spans 13 amino acids. From germline, CDR1 is SGHNT and CDR2 YENEEA. V lost 2 bases, J lost 4 bases, and 8 bases lay in between. CDR3 coding DNA: TGTGCCAGCAGCTTATACGGGAGCACTGAAGCTTTCTTT. Translating gives CASSLYGSTEAFF. The complete variable domain, with remaining parts taken from reference TRBV11-3 and TRBJ1-1, reads EAGVVQSPRYKIIEKKQPVAFWCNPISGHNTLYWYLQNLGQGPELLIRYENEEAVDDSQLPKDRFSAERLKGVDSTLKIQPAELGDSAVYLCASSLYGSTEAFFGQGTRLTVV.

The chain is built from TRBV6-5 and TRBJ1-5; D call uncertain. Germline V gene lookup returns CDR1 MNHEY and CDR2 SVGAGI. The ends were cut back, 10 bases at V and 3 bases at J, with 13 bases in the middle. The CDR3 has 13 amino acids. CDR3 protein: CATSGDVNQPQHF. DNA for the CDR3: TGTGCCACCTCCGGGGATGTCAATCAGCCCCAGCATTTT.

The rearrangement links TRBV28 to TRBJ1-2; D is unresolved. The germline gives CDR1 MDHEN, CDR2 SYDVKM. The V end was cut by 6 bases, the J end by 4 bases, with 18 bases between. The CDR3 covers 15 residues. The CDR3 is CASRPRNKFSYGYTF. For the CDR3, the DNA is TGTGCCAGCAGACCGAGGAACAAGTTTTCCTATGGCTACACCTTC.

This rearrangement joins TRBV23-1 to TRBJ1-2; possibly TRBD1 for D (5 bases). TRBV23-1 is an ORF, and what it does is uncertain. CDR3 length equals 12 residues. Trimming stripped 10 bases from V and 4 bases from J, with 13 bases between. CDR3 in amino acids: CAILRVTYGYTF. Written as DNA, the CDR3 is TGCGCCATTCTCAGGGTTACCTATGGCTACACCTTC.

The genes are TRBV12-3 or TRBV12-4 and TRBJ1-3; D not certain. V gave up 7 bases and J gave up 7 bases, with 11 bases separating them. The CDR3 sequence is 12 residues long. The CDR3 protein is CASTRYSNTIYF. The CDR3 coding sequence is TGTGCCAGCACCCGCTATTCGAACACCATATATTTT.

The rearrangement uses TRBV5-6 and TRBJ1-2; 7 nucleotides match TRBD1. Trimming took 4 bases from V and 2 from J; bases not matched to a gene: 2. The CDR3 loop spans 13 amino acids. Germline V lookup: CDR1 SGHDT, CDR2 YYEEEE. In nucleotides, the CDR3 is TGTGCCAGCAGCCCGACAGGGAACTATGGCTACACCTTC. Its protein is CASSPTGNYGYTF.

CDR3 loop: CASGTLGEKLFF. In DNA, the CDR3 is TGTGCCAGCGGGACATTAGGTGAAAAACTGTTTTTT. This chain connects TRBV19 to TRBJ1-4, with D possibly matching TRBD1 (6 bases). Trimming stripped 9 bases from V and 7 bases from J, with 12 bases between. The CDR3 contains 12 residues. Germline loops: CDR1 LNHDA, CDR2 SQIVND (reference sequence).

The rearrangement uses TRBV2 and TRBJ1-2, with a tentative D call TRBD1 (5 bases). CDR3 length equals 14 residues. V lost 8 bases and J lost 0, with 13 bases in between. Germline V gene lookup returns CDR1 SNHLY and CDR2 FYNNEI. In DNA form, the CDR3 reads TGTGCCAGCGGCAGGGATTTAGCTAACTATGGCTACACCTTC. Translation: CASGRDLANYGYTF.

Comment on this clone: A junction boundary mismatches the germline segment, possibly from a read error. Other nucleotide sequences from this sample produce the same CDR3. The chain employs TRBV5-4 and TRBJ1-4; TRBD1 agrees at 9 bases. The germline gives CDR1 SGHNT, CDR2 YYREEE (reference sequence). This CDR3 has 15 amino acids. Written as DNA, the CDR3 is TGTGCCAGCAGCTTAGACAGGGGGACAATTGAAAAATTGTTTTTT. Encoded protein: CASSLDRGTIEKLFF.

The table lists this clone with a few counts. The chain employs TRBV1 and TRBJ2-1; the D call TRBD2 from the table was never checked on the DNA. TRBV1 is a documented pseudogene. CDR3 length: 22 residues. The CDR3 sequence: CTSSRHTSGPGKRAVSYNEQFF. The CDR3, as DNA: TGCACCAGCAGCCGCCACACTAGCGGGCCCGGAAAAAGGGCGGTATCCTACAATGAGCAGTTCTTC.

This chain links TRBV9 with TRBJ1-4; TRBD1 agrees at 9 bases. Germline V lookup: CDR1 SGDLS, CDR2 YYNGEE. V lost 0 bases to trimming and J lost 1 base; unmatched junction nucleotides: 4. CDR3 length equals 17 residues. CDR3 loop: CASSVEGQGETNEKLFF. Written as DNA, the CDR3 is TGTGCCAGCAGCGTAGAGGGACAGGGAGAAACTAATGAAAAACTGTTTTTT.

This chain links TRBV14 with TRBJ1-5; the D gene is possibly TRBD1 (6 bases). V was pared by 3 bases and J by 5 bases, with 8 bases between. This CDR3 contains 13 residues. Per the germline V gene, CDR1 is SGHDN and CDR2 is FVKESK. CDR3 residues: CASSQNRDQPQHF. The CDR3 DNA reads as TGTGCCAGCAGCCAGAACAGGGATCAGCCCCAGCATTTT. The entire variable domain, with the rest obtained from reference TRBV14 and TRBJ1-5, is as follows: EAGVTQFPSHSVIEKGQTVTLRCDPISGHDNLYWYRRVMGKEIKFLLHFVKESKQDESGMPNNRFLAERTGGTYSTLKVQPAELEDSGVYFCASSQNRDQPQHFGDGTRLSIL.

The chain uses TRBV6-6 and TRBJ1-1; 9 bases map to TRBD1. The CDR3 spans 15 residues. The germline V gene encodes CDR1 MNHNY and CDR2 SVGAGI (reference sequence). The trim removed 6 bases at V and 4 bases at J, leaving 9 bases unmatched. In DNA, the CDR3 is TGTGCCAGCAGCACCAAACAGGGGGCGAGCACTGAAGCTTTCTTT. Residues: CASSTKQGASTEAFF.

The chain employs TRBV30 and TRBJ2-7, with a weak D call TRBD2 (5 bases). This CDR3 is 12 amino acids long. Trimming pared 3 bases from V and 1 base from J, leaving 7 bases between. Germline-derived CDR1 and CDR2 are GTSNPN and SVGIG (reference sequence). The CDR3 DNA is TGTGCCTGGAGCACTAGTTCCTACGAGCAGTACTTC. It yields the protein CAWSTSSYEQYF. Combining the CDR3 with reference TRBV30 and TRBJ2-7 gives the whole variable domain SQTIHQWPATLVQPVGSPLSLECTVEGTSNPNLYWYRQAAGRGLQLLFYSVGIGQISSEVPQNLSASRPQDRQFILSSKKLLLSDSGFYLCAWSTSSYEQYFGPGTRLTVT.

This clone was seen just once. DNA for the CDR3: TGTGCCCGAGGGACTAGCGGGGGTCTGGAGACCCAGTACTTC. Amino acids: CARGTSGGLETQYF. The chain links TRBV2 to TRBJ2-5, with 14 bases matching TRBD2. There are 14 residues in the CDR3. CDR1 is SNHLY and CDR2 is FYNNEI in the germline V gene. Trimming cost V 11 bases and J 5 bases; bases outside gene matches: 7.

This clone came up once. This chain connects TRBV5-1 to TRBJ1-5; 7 positions match TRBD1. The CDR3 totals 15 residues. Germline loops: CDR1 SGHRS, CDR2 YFSETQ. Trimming at V came to 0 bases and at J to 7 bases, leaving 7 bases not matched to a gene. The CDR3 nucleotides read TGCGCCAGCAGCTTGGAGGGGGCGAGGACCCAGCCCCAGCATTTT. Encoded protein: CASSLEGARTQPQHF.

The V and J genes are TRBV10-3 and TRBJ2-7; possible D gene TRBD2, 5 bases. V was trimmed by 3 bases and J by 7 bases, leaving 10 bases between them. CDR3 length: 12 amino acids. Germline CDR1 and CDR2: ENHRY and SYGVKD. The CDR3 loop is CAISEGSGEQYF. As DNA, the CDR3 is TGTGCCATCAGTGAAGGATCGGGAGAGCAGTACTTC.

V is TRBV4-1 and J is TRBJ2-1, with 8 bases lining up with TRBD1. CDR3 length: 15 amino acids. V trimming: 3 bases; J trimming: 10 bases; junction bases outside the gene matches: 11. Per the germline V gene, CDR1 is MGHRA and CDR2 is YSYEKL. The chain's CDR3 is CASSHGQGPLREQFF. In DNA form, the CDR3 reads TGCGCCAGCAGCCATGGACAGGGTCCCCTACGAGAGCAGTTCTTC.